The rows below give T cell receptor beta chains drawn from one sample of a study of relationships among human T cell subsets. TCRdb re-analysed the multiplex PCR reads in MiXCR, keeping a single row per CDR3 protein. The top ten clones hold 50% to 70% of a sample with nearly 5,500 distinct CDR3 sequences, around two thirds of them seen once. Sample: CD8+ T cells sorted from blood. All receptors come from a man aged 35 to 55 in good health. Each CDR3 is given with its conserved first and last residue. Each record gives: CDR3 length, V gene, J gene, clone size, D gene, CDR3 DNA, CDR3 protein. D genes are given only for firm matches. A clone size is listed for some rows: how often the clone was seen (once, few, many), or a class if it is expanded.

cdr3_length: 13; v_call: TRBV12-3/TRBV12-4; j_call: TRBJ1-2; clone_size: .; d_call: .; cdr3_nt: TGTGCCAGCACTCGGACCCCCGGATATGGCTACACCTTC; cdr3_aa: CASTRTPGYGYTF
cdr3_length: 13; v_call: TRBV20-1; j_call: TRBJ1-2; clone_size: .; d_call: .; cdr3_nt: TGCAGTGCTAGAGTGGTAGGGGTGCTAGTCTACACCTTC; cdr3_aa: CSARVVGVLVYTF
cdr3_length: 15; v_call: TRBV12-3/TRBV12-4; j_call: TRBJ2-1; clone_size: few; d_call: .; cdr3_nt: TGTGCCAGCAGGCAACAGGTTTCCTCCTACAATGAGCAGTTCTTC; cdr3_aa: CASRQQVSSYNEQFF
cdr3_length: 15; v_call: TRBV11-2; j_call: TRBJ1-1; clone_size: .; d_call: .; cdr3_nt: TGTGCCAGCAGCGGACAGATCTACATGAACACTGAAGCTTTCTTT; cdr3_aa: CASSGQIYMNTEAFF
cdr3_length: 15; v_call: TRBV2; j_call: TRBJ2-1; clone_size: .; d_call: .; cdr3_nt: TGTGCCAGCAGTGAGGTGGAGAACTCGGTAAATGAGCAGTTCTTC; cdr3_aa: CASSEVENSVNEQFF
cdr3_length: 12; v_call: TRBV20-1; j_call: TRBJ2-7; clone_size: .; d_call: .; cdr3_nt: TGCAGTGCTAGAGATTTCGGAGCAGAGCAGTACTTC; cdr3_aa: CSARDFGAEQYF
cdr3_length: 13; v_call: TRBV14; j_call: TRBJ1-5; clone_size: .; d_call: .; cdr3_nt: TGTGCCAGCAGCCAAGCATATAATCAGCCCCAGCATTTT; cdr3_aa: CASSQAYNQPQHF
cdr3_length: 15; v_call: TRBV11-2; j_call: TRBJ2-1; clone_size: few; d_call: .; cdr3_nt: TGTGCCAGCAGCCTGGGGCCTAGCACGTACAATGAGCAGTTCTTC; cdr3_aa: CASSLGPSTYNEQFF
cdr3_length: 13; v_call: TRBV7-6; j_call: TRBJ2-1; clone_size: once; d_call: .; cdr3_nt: TGTGCCAGCAGCTTGCTGGAAACGACTGAGCAGTTCTTC; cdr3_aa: CASSLLETTEQFF
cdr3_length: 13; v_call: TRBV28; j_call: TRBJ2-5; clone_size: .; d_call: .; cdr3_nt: TGTGCCAGCACAGGGGAGGGTTCGAGGTCCCAGTACTTC; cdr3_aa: CASTGEGSRSQYF
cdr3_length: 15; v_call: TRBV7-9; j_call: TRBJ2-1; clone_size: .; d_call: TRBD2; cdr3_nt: TGTGCCAGCAGCCCCGCCCGGGACTACTACAATGAGCAGTTCTTC; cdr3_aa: CASSPARDYYNEQFF
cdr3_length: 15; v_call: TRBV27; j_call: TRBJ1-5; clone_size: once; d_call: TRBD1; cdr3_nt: TGTGCCAGCAGTGCCACCTTGGACAGGGATCAGCCCCAGCATTTT; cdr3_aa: CASSATLDRDQPQHF
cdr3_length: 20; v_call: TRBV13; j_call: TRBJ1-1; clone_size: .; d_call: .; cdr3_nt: TGTGCCAGCAGCTTAGGCCGTCGACAGTCTTGGCAAGTAATGAACACTGGAGCTTTCTTT; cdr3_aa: CASSLGRRQSWQVMNTGAFF
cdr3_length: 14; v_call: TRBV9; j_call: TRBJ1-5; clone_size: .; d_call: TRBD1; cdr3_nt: TGTGCCAGCAGCCTGGGACAGGATTATCAGCCCCAGCATTTT; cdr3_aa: CASSLGQDYQPQHF
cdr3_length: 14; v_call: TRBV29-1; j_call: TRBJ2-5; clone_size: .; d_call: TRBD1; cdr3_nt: TGCAGCGCCTACATCGGGACAGACCAAGAGACCCAGTACTTC; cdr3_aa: CSAYIGTDQETQYF